This T cell receptor beta chain stems from a study of blood T cells in healthy people across ages. Primed by a sample-barcoded 5' primer and a J-beta primer mix, a second PCR proceeded for about 6 to 11 cycles. In TCRdb, the 5' RACE reads were re-called with MiXCR into one record per CDR3 protein. This sample has 1.8 million or so distinct CDR3 sequences, with about two fifths found just once. Per the germline V gene, CDR1 is SQVTM and CDR2 is ANQGSEA. The CDR3 loop spans 13 amino acids. As for this clonotype: One end of the junction does not line up with germline, which may come from a read error.

The chain combines TRBV29-1 with TRBJ1-2; 7 bases are a match to TRBD1. The sequencing input was blood. This receptor was identified in a human donor in good health. CDR3 in amino acids: CSAEGQTNYDYTF. In DNA, the CDR3 is TGCAGCGCTGAGGGACAGACTAACTATGACTACACCTTC. Full variable domain (outside the CDR3, taken from reference TRBV29-1 and TRBJ1-2): SAVISQKPSRDICQRGTSLTIQCQVDSQVTMMFWYRQQPGQSLTLIATANQGSEATYESGFVIDKFPISRPNLTFSTLTVSNMSPEDSSIYLCSAEGQTNYDYTFGSGTRLTVV.